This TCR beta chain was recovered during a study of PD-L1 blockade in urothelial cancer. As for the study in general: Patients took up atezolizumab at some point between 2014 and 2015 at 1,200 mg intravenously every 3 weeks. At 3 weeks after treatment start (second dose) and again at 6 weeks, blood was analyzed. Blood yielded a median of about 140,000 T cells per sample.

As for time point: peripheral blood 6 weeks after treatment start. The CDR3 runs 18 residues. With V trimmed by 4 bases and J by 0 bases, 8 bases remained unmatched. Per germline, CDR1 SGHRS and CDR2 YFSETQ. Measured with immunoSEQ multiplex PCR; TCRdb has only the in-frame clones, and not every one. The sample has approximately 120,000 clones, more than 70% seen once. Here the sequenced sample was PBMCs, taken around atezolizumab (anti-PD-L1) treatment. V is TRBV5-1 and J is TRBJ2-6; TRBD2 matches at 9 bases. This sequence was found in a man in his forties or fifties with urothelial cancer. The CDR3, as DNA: TGCGCCAGCAGCGGGGCGGGAGGGTCTGACTCTGGGGCCAACGTCCTGACTTTC. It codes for CASSGAGGSDSGANVLTF.